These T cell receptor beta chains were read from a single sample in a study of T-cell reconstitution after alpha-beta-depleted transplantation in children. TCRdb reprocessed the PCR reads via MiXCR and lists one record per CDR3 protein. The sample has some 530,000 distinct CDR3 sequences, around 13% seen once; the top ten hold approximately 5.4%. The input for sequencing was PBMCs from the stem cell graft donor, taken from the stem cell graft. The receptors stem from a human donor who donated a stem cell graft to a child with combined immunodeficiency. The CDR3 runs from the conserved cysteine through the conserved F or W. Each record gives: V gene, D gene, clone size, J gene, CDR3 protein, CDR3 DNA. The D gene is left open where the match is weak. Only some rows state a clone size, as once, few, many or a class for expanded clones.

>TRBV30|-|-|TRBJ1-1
CAWSVGVEAFF
TGTGCCTGGAGTGTGGGGGTCGAAGCTTTCTTT
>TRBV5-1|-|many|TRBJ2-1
CASSLEPNSYNEQFF
TGCGCCAGCAGCTTGGAACCTAACTCCTACAATGAGCAGTTCTTC
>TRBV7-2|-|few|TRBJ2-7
CASQPGHRSYEQYF
TGTGCCAGCCAGCCGGGACATCGTTCCTACGAGCAGTACTTC
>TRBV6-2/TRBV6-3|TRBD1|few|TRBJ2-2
CASRGQEQTGELFF
TGTGCCAGCAGAGGACAGGAACAAACCGGGGAGCTGTTTTTT
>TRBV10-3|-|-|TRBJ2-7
CAISGGGGGTDEQYF
TGTGCCATCAGTGGTGGTGGCGGGGGGACAGACGAGCAGTACTTC
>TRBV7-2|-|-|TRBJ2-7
CASSLVLVGDSYEQYF
TGTGCCAGCAGCTTAGTCCTAGTTGGAGACTCCTACGAGCAGTACTTC
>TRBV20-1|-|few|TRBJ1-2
CSARDSGYGYTF
TGCAGTGCTAGAGATTCAGGGTATGGCTACACCTTC
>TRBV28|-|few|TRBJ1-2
CASSLGTYYGYTF
TGTGCCAGCAGTTTAGGGACCTACTATGGCTACACCTTC
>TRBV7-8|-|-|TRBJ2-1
CASSSGTRAPWNEQFF
TGTGCCAGCAGCTCAGGGACACGCGCTCCCTGGAATGAGCAGTTCTTC
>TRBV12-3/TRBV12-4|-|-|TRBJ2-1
CASSQSLEQFF
TGTGCCAGCAGCCAATCACTAGAGCAGTTCTTC
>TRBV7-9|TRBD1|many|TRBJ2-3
CASSLATGGLTDTQYF
TGTGCCAGCAGCTTAGCGACAGGGGGGCTCACAGATACGCAGTATTTT
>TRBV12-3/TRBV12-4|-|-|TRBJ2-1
CASTTTYSSYNEQFF
TGTGCCAGCACCACCACTTATAGCTCCTACAATGAGCAGTTCTTC
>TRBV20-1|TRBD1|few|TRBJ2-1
CSARGTGRSYNEQFF
TGCAGTGCTAGGGGGACAGGAAGGTCCTACAATGAGCAGTTCTTC
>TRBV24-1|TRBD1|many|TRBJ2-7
CAPTGTARVEQYF
TGTGCCCCTACCGGGACAGCGCGGGTGGAGCAGTACTTC
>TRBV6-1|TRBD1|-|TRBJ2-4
CASSGGQGSNIQYF
TGTGCCAGCAGCGGGGGACAGGGATCAAACATTCAGTACTTC
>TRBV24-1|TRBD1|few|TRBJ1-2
CATSDARPGQGWDYGYTF
TGTGCCACCAGTGACGCCCGCCCCGGACAGGGATGGGACTATGGCTACACCTTC
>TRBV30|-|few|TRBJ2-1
CAWILGPGPNNEQFF
TGTGCCTGGATACTTGGCCCTGGCCCTAACAATGAGCAGTTCTTC
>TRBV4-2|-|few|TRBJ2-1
CASSPLTGTGDNEQFF
TGTGCCAGCAGCCCCCTGACAGGGACGGGGGACAATGAGCAGTTCTTC
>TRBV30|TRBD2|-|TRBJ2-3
CAWSVTVAGGPADTQYF
TGTGCCTGGAGTGTCACCGTAGCGGGAGGGCCGGCAGATACGCAGTATTTT
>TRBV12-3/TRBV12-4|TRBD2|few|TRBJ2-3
CASSRPLAGGPDTQYF
TGTGCCAGCAGTCGGCCCTTAGCGGGAGGGCCAGATACGCAGTATTTT
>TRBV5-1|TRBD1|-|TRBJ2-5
CASSLARDRLGETQYF
TGCGCCAGCAGCTTGGCTAGGGACAGGTTAGGAGAGACCCAGTACTTC
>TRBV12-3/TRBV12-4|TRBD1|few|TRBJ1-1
CASSLDGGGYTEAFF
TGTGCCAGCAGTCTAGACGGAGGGGGCTACACTGAAGCTTTCTTT
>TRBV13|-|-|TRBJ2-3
CASRWPPDTQYF
TGTGCCAGCCGGTGGCCCCCAGATACGCAGTATTTT
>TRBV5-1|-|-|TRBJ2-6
CASTPFYPSGANVLTF
TGCGCCAGCACCCCTTTCTACCCTTCTGGGGCCAACGTCCTGACTTTC
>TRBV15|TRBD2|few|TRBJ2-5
CATSNSGGTLHLQETQYF
TGTGCCACCAGTAACAGCGGGGGGACACTCCACCTCCAAGAGACCCAGTACTTC
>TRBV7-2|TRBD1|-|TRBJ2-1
CASSWDRGDEQFF
TGTGCCAGCAGTTGGGACAGGGGGGATGAGCAGTTCTTC
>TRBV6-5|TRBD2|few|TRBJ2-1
CASSPRISGPLSYNEQFF
TGTGCCAGCAGTCCTCGAATTAGCGGGCCCCTGAGCTACAATGAGCAGTTCTTC
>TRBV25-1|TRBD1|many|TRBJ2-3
CASRGTGRDTQYF
TGTGCCAGCCGCGGGACAGGGAGAGATACGCAGTATTTT
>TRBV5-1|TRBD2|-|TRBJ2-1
CASSFGGSLDNEQFF
TGCGCCAGCAGCTTCGGGGGGAGCCTTGACAATGAGCAGTTCTTC
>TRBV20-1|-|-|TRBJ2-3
CSARDGSSDTQYF
TGCAGTGCTAGGGATGGGAGTTCGGATACGCAGTATTTT
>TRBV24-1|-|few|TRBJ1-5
CATSDGVQPQHF
TGTGCCACCAGTGATGGGGTTCAGCCCCAGCATTTT
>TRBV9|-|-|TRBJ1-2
CASSVDGHLSLGYTF
TGTGCCAGCAGCGTAGACGGCCATCTTAGTCTTGGCTACACCTTC
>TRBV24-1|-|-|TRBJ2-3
CATSDFTAPRTDTQYF
TGTGCCACCAGTGATTTTACAGCCCCCCGCACAGATACGCAGTATTTT
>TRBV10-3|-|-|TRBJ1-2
CAISESRQAFYGYTF
TGTGCCATCAGTGAGTCGCGACAGGCTTTCTATGGCTACACCTTC
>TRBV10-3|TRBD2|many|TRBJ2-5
CAIRGTSGHQETQYF
TGTGCCATCAGAGGGACTAGCGGACACCAAGAGACCCAGTACTTC
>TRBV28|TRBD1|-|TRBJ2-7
CASSLRGQVYEQYF
TGTGCCAGCAGTTTGAGGGGACAGGTCTACGAGCAGTACTTC
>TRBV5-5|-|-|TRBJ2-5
CASSLVGEGTQYF
TGTGCCAGCAGCTTGGTGGGTGAAGGGACCCAGTACTTC
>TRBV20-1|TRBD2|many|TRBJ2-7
CSARELAGETYEQYF
TGCAGTGCTAGAGAGCTAGCGGGGGAGACCTACGAGCAGTACTTC
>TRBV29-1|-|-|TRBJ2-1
CSVDLPTVSYNEQFF
TGCAGCGTTGATCTCCCGACAGTCTCCTACAATGAGCAGTTCTTC
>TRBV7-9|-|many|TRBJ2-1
CASSWGSNEQFF
TGTGCCAGCTCCTGGGGTAGCAATGAGCAGTTCTTC
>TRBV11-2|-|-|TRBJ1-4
CASSSRGAGEKLFF
TGTGCCAGCAGCTCTCGTGGGGCGGGAGAAAAACTGTTTTTT
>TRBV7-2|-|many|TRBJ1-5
CASSSTGYQPQHF
TGTGCCAGCAGCTCCACAGGGTACCAGCCCCAGCATTTT
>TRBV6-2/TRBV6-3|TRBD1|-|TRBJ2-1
CASSYLRQGASYNEQFF
TGTGCCAGCAGTTACCTCCGACAGGGAGCGTCCTACAATGAGCAGTTCTTC